A single sample gave rise to the 29 T cell receptor beta chains below, sequenced in a study of Graves' ophthalmopathy and Graves' hyperthyroidism. RNA transcripts were the template, and TCR beta CDR3 regions were amplified from them. First-round RT-PCR relied on HTBI primers, and a second-round multiplex PCR came next. TCRdb reprocessed the multiplex PCR reads with MiXCR, giving one entry per CDR3 protein. The sample yields roughly 700,000 distinct CDR3 sequences, about 44% seen once. Sequenced material: peripheral blood. The receptors derive from an adult man with Graves' ophthalmopathy.

The CDR3 DNA reads TGTGCCATCAGTGATTTGCAGGGGGGTGGCTACACCTTC. Translation: CAISDLQGGGYTF. The V gene is TRBV10-3, the J gene TRBJ1-2; 7 bases map to TRBD1. The ends lost 3 bases at V and 7 bases at J; junction bases unmatched: 5. The length of the CDR3 is 13 residues. Germline CDR1 is ENHRY and CDR2 is SYGVKD.

V usage is TRBV19 and J usage is TRBJ1-2, with D uncertain. The CDR3 length is 14 residues. V shed 2 bases and J shed 4 bases, with 11 bases lying between them. Germline CDR1 is LNHDA and CDR2 is SQIVND (reference sequence). DNA of the CDR3: TGTGCCAGTAGTATATCGCTAGTTATCTATGGCTACACCTTC. It yields the protein CASSISLVIYGYTF.

Many counts were recorded for this clonotype. The CDR3 here is CSASNRAQETQYF. The DNA of the CDR3 is TGCAGTGCTAGCAACAGGGCTCAAGAGACCCAGTACTTC. The genes are TRBV20-1 and TRBJ2-5, with a possible D match to TRBD1 (6 bases). Trimming stripped 3 bases from V and 2 bases from J, with 10 bases between. The CDR3 consists of 13 residues. Germline V lookup: CDR1 DFQATT, CDR2 SNEGSKA (reference sequence).

The chain combines TRBV19 with TRBJ1-5; 11 positions match TRBD1. CDR3 length equals 18 residues. J lost 0 bases, V lost 5 bases, and 9 bases had no gene match. The V gene's germline CDR1 is LNHDA and CDR2 SQIVND (reference sequence). DNA for the CDR3: TGTGCCAGTAGTTTGAATGGACAGGGGGCAAATAGCAATCAGCCCCAGCATTTT. Its translation: CASSLNGQGANSNQPQHF.

The chain combines TRBV24-1 with TRBJ2-3, with D perhaps given as TRBD1 or TRBD2 (5 bases each). Between the trimmed V and J ends, which lost 9 bases and 1 base, there was a span of 13 bases. Germline V CDR1 and CDR2: KGHDR, SFDVKD. The CDR3 is 14 residues long. The DNA of the CDR3 is TGTGCCACCTCAAAGGTGGGGGGCACAGATACGCAGTATTTT. Encoded protein: CATSKVGGTDTQYF.

Worth noting for this clonotype: A read error is likely, as this CDR3 ends without the conserved phenylalanine or tryptophan. The chain combines TRBV24-1 with TRBJ2-5; 8 positions agree with TRBD1. The trim removed 2 bases at V and 0 bases at J, leaving 4 bases unmatched. Germline CDR1 and CDR2: KGHDR and SFDVKD. The CDR3 spans 16 residues. CDR3 in DNA: TGTGCCACCAGTGATTCCGGGACAGGAGACCAAGAGACCCAGTACATC. As protein: CATSDSGTGDQETQYI.

This chain connects TRBV20-1 to TRBJ2-2; 14 positions agree with TRBD2. This CDR3 is 13 amino acids long. Germline CDR1 reads DFQATT; CDR2 reads SNEGSKA (reference sequence). The CDR3 nucleotides are TGCGGCTCGACTAGCGGGAGGGCCGGGGAGCTGTTTTTT. Translation gives CGSTSGRAGELFF.

This chain uses TRBV25-1 with TRBJ1-5; a weak D match, TRBD1 (6 bases). CDR1 is MGHDK, CDR2 SYGVNS, per germline. The V end was cut by 6 bases, the J end by 3 bases, with 18 bases between. The CDR3 spans 16 residues. In nucleotides, the CDR3 is TGTGCCAGCAGCTTAAACAAGGGGGGAACCAATCAGCCCCAGCATTTT. As protein: CASSLNKGGTNQPQHF.

In this sample, this clonotype turned up a few times. This chain joins TRBV19 and TRBJ2-5, with D maybe TRBD2 (6 bases). V was cut by 3 bases and J by 4 bases, with 18 bases left in between. The CDR3 extends over 16 amino acids. Germline assignment: CDR1 LNHDA and CDR2 SQIVND (reference sequence). The CDR3 region has the DNA TGTGCCAGTAGTATCGGGGGTTGGGGAGTCCGAGAGACCCAGTACTTC. This gives the protein CASSIGGWGVRETQYF. The full variable domain, its missing parts supplied by reference TRBV19 and TRBJ2-5, is DGGITQSPKYLFRKEGQNVTLSCEQNLNHDAMYWYRQDPGQGLRLIYYSQIVNDFQKGDIAEGYSVSREKKESFPLTVTSAQKNPTAFYLCASSIGGWGVRETQYFGPGTRLLVL.

This chain connects TRBV20-1 to TRBJ1-2; no definite D call. This CDR3 is built from 15 residues. From germline, CDR1 is DFQATT and CDR2 SNEGSKA (reference sequence). V was clipped by 2 bases and J by 3 bases, with 16 bases between them. The CDR3 loop reads CSARHFGRGDYGYTF. In nucleotides, the CDR3 is TGCAGTGCTAGACATTTCGGTCGGGGTGACTATGGCTACACCTTC.

This clonotype was seen ten or more times. The chain joins TRBV7-9 to TRBJ1-6; D perhaps matches TRBD1 (6 bases). Germline-derived CDR1 and CDR2 are SEHNR and FQNEAQ (reference sequence). This CDR3 comprises 15 residues. V was shortened by 5 bases and J by 7 bases, with 15 bases between the two germline ends. CDR3: CASSQRQAGNSPLHF. CDR3 bases: TGTGCCAGCAGCCAGCGACAGGCGGGGAATTCACCCCTCCACTTT.

This clonotype was found many times. The CDR3 DNA follows: TGTGCCTCCCGTACCGAGAGGGAGAACACTGAAGCTTTCTTT. The encoded protein is CASRTERENTEAFF. The chain couples TRBV10-3 to TRBJ1-1; no firm D call. V was pared by 11 bases and J by 1 base, with 17 bases between. This CDR3 spans 14 amino acids. Per germline, CDR1 ENHRY and CDR2 SYGVKD.

This sequence joins TRBV10-3 and TRBJ1-2; 9 nucleotides agree with TRBD1. J lost 9 bases, V lost 4 bases, and 9 bases had no gene match. Per the germline V gene, CDR1 is ENHRY and CDR2 is SYGVKD. The CDR3 is made up of 14 amino acids. The CDR3 spells CAISGDRADWSYTF. The CDR3 DNA sequence: TGTGCCATCAGTGGGGACAGGGCCGACTGGAGCTACACCTTC.

This clonotype was observed many times. The rearrangement uses TRBV20-1 and TRBJ2-7; D remains unclear. The germline V gene has CDR1 DFQATT and CDR2 SNEGSKA (reference sequence). This CDR3 comprises 14 residues. Trimming removed 1 base at V and 6 bases at J, with 16 bases between. The CDR3 region has the DNA TGCAGTGCTAGAGGTGGGTCACCCTCGGGCGAGCAGTACTTC. This sequence encodes CSARGGSPSGEQYF.

This clonotype has ten or more counts. The chain has TRBV6-5 and TRBJ1-1, with 7 bases identical to TRBD1. The CDR3 runs to 13 residues. Germline V gene data show CDR1 as MNHEY and CDR2 as SVGAGI. The V and J ends lost 8 bases and 1 base, in that order; junction bases with no gene match: 4. The CDR3 here is CASRRDRNTEAFF. The CDR3 DNA follows: TGTGCCAGCCGCAGGGACAGGAACACTGAAGCTTTCTTT.

The chain recombines TRBV20-1 with TRBJ2-2; 7 positions agree with TRBD2. Germline values: CDR1 DFQATT, CDR2 SNEGSKA (reference sequence). V gave up 3 bases and J gave up 1 base; unmatched junction bases: 2. There are 14 residues in the CDR3. CDR3 DNA sequence: TGCAGTGCTAGGCCTAGCGGGAACACCGGGGAGCTGTTTTTT. Amino acid sequence: CSARPSGNTGELFF.

The chain couples TRBV29-1 to TRBJ2-7, with 7 nucleotides matching TRBD2. CDR1 and CDR2 from the germline V gene are SQVTM and ANQGSEA. This CDR3 has 12 residues. J lost 2 bases, V lost 8 bases, and 6 bases had no gene match. In nucleotides, the CDR3 is TGCAGCCCGGGGGGAGGAACCTACGAGCAGTACTTC. Its protein product is CSPGGGTYEQYF.

A note on this clonotype: Given a much more abundant clone one base away, this may be a read error. The CDR3 reads CASSLMGQGYTEAFF. CDR3 nucleotides: TGTGCCAGCAGCTTAATGGGACAGGGGTACACTGAAGCTTTCTTT. The chain has TRBV5-4 and TRBJ1-1, with 10 bases aligning to TRBD1. Germline CDR1 is SGHNT and CDR2 is YYREEE (reference sequence). V lost 2 bases to trimming and J lost 3 bases; unmatched junction nucleotides: 4. The CDR3 has 15 amino acids.

Regarding this clonotype: Since the CDR3 does not end with the conserved phenylalanine or tryptophan, this likely comes from a read error. J is TRBJ2-7 and V is TRBV11-1; D is undetermined. Deletions cut 5 bases from V and 3 bases from J, with 17 bases between. The length of the CDR3 is 15 residues. Germline CDR1 is SGHAT and CDR2 is FQDESV (reference sequence). The DNA of the CDR3 is TGTGCCAGCAGCCAGGCACTTGGGGTAATCTACGAGCAGTACCTC. Encoded protein: CASSQALGVIYEQYL.

This clonotype came up a few times. The chain uses TRBV6-5 and TRBJ1-5, with 7 bases fitting TRBD1. Germline CDR1 and CDR2: MNHEY and SVGAGI. The CDR3 is 15 amino acids. With V trimmed by 6 bases and J by 3 bases, 8 bases remained unmatched. The CDR3 DNA sequence: TGTGCCAGCAGGCTAGGGACAGCCATCAATCAGCCCCAGCATTTT. Its protein product is CASRLGTAINQPQHF.

This clonotype was seen only a few times. The chain is built from TRBV20-1 and TRBJ2-7; D might be TRBD1 (7 bases). Trimming cost V 5 bases and J 2 bases, with 16 bases left between them. Germline assignment: CDR1 DFQATT and CDR2 SNEGSKA (reference sequence). The CDR3 has 14 residues. The CDR3 here is CSASPGRGAYEQYF. CDR3 coding DNA: TGCAGTGCTTCCCCTGGCAGGGGGGCCTACGAGCAGTACTTC.

This clonotype was seen just once. This chain joins TRBV25-1 and TRBJ2-1, with 8 bases aligning to TRBD2. V lost 6 bases to trimming and J lost 2 bases; unmatched junction nucleotides: 6. Germline V gives CDR1 MGHDK, CDR2 SYGVNS. There are 15 residues in the CDR3. CDR3: CASRPTSEPYNEQFF. The CDR3 nucleotides read TGTGCCAGCAGGCCGACTAGCGAACCCTACAATGAGCAGTTCTTC.

This clonotype was counted at least ten times. The chain carries TRBV9 and TRBJ2-7; 8 bases are a match to TRBD1. The V gene's germline CDR1 is SGDLS and CDR2 YYNGEE. The CDR3 consists of 15 residues. The J segment lost 3 bases and the V segment lost 0 bases, leaving 5 bases of the junction unmatched. The CDR3 loop is CASSVAPDRDYEQYF. The CDR3 coding sequence is TGTGCCAGCAGCGTAGCCCCGGACAGGGACTACGAGCAGTACTTC.

The V and J genes are TRBV29-1 and TRBJ1-1; D not resolved. The CDR3 extends over 11 amino acids. Germline CDR1 is SQVTM and CDR2 is ANQGSEA. Trimming stripped 8 bases from V and 6 bases from J, with 13 bases between. In DNA, the CDR3 is TGCAGCTTGGTCCGGGAGTCTGAAGCTTTCTTT. This sequence encodes CSLVRESEAFF.

The chain has TRBV5-6 and TRBJ1-2; D not certain. The CDR3 contains 15 residues. The germline gives CDR1 SGHDT, CDR2 YYEEEE. V shed 0 bases and J shed 4 bases, with 13 bases lying between them. The CDR3 sequence is CASSLGRRWSYGYTF. Written as DNA, the CDR3 is TGTGCCAGCAGCTTGGGTCGCAGGTGGAGCTATGGCTACACCTTC.

To note about this clonotype: Possible read error: a much larger clone is one base away. Because it lacks the conserved phenylalanine or tryptophan at the end, this CDR3 is likely a read error. The chain carries TRBV7-8 and TRBJ2-7, with 12 bases matching TRBD1. Germline V gene sequence: CDR1 SGHVS, CDR2 FQNEAQ. There are 16 residues in the CDR3. Trimming cost V 5 bases and J 7 bases; bases outside gene matches: 12. For the CDR3, the DNA is TGTGCCAGCAGCCCGAATCTGGGACAGGGGGCGAGAGAGCAGTACTGC. Encoded protein: CASSPNLGQGAREQYC.

The J gene is TRBJ2-7, the V gene TRBV4-3; the match to TRBD1 covers 7 bases. The trim removed 1 base at V and 2 bases at J, leaving 8 bases unmatched. Germline V CDR1 and CDR2: LGHNA, YSLEER. The CDR3 extends over 16 amino acids. DNA for the CDR3: TGCGCCAGCAGCCAAGGGGGGACAGACATCACCTACGAGCAGTACTTC. Translation gives CASSQGGTDITYEQYF.

This clonotype was recorded a few times. Compared with germline, one end of the junction differs, possibly owing to a read error. The V call is TRBV5-4, the J call TRBJ1-2, with D possibly TRBD1 on 6 matching bases. CDR3 length equals 14 residues. Germline CDR1 SGHNT, CDR2 YYREEE (reference sequence). Here the CDR3 reads CASSPKTGSRGYTF. In DNA form, the CDR3 reads TGCGCCAGCAGCCCGAAAACAGGGTCGCGCGGCTACACCTTC.

The chain combines TRBV24-1 with TRBJ1-5, with TRBD1 matching 12 bases. The CDR3 consists of 14 residues. Germline V lookup: CDR1 KGHDR, CDR2 SFDVKD. The junction had 12 bases not matched to a gene; V was cut back by 12 bases and J by 10 bases. CDR3 nucleotide sequence: TGTGCCGGCGACCGGGACAGGGGGCGAGGTCCCCAGCATTTT. As protein: CAGDRDRGRGPQHF.